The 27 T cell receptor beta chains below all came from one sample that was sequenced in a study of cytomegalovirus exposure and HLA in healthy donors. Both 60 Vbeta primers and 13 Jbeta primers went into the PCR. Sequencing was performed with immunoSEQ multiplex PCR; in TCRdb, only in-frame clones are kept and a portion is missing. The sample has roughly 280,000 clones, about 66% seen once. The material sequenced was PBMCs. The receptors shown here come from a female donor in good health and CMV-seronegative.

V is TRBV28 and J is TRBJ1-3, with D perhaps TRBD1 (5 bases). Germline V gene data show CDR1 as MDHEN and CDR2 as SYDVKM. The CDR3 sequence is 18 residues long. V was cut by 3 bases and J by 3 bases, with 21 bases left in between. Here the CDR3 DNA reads TGTGCCAGCAGTTTCTTCGACCCAAAAGACAGTCGTGGAAACACCATATATTTT. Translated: CASSFFDPKDSRGNTIYF.

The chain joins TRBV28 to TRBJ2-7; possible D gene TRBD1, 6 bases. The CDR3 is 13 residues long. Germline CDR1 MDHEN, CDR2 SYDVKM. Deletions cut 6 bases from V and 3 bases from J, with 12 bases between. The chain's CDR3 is CASRTGPSYEQYF. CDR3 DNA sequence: TGTGCCAGCAGAACAGGGCCAAGCTACGAGCAGTACTTC.

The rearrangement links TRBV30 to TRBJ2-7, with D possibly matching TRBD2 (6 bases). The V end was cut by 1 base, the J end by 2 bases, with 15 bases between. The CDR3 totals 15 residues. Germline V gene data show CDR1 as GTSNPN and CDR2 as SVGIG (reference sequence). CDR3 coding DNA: TGTGCCTGGAGTGGGGGGGATGGAGGACCCTACGAGCAGTACTTC. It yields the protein CAWSGGDGGPYEQYF.

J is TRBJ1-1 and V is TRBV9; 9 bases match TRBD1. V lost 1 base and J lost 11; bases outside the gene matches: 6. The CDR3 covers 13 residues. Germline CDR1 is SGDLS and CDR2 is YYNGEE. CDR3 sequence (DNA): TGTGCCAGCAGCGTACCCGGGACAGGGAAGGCTTTCTTT. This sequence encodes CASSVPGTGKAFF. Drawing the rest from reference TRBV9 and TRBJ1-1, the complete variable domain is DSGVTQTPKHLITATGQRVTLRCSPRSGDLSVYWYQQSLDQGLQFLIQYYNGEERAKGNILERFSAQQFPDLHSELNLSSLELGDSALYFCASSVPGTGKAFFGQGTRLTVV.

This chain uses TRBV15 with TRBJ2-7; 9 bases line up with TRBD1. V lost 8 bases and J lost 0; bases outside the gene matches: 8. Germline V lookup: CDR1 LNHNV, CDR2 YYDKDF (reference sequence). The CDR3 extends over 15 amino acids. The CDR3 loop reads CATAVGTGSSYEQYF. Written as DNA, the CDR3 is TGTGCCACCGCCGTCGGGACAGGGAGCTCCTACGAGCAGTACTTC. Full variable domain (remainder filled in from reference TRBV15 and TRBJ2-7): DAMVIQNPRYQVTQFGKPVTLSCSQTLNHNVMYWYQQKSSQAPKLLFHYYDKDFNNEADTPDNFQSRRPNTSFCFLDIRSPGLGDTAMYLCATAVGTGSSYEQYFGPGTRLTVT.

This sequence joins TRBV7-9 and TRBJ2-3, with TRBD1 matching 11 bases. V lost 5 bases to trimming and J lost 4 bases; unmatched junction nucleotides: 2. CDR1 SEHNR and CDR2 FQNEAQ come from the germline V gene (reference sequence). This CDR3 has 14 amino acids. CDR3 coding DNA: TGTGCCAGCAGCCTGGGACAGGGGGCAGATACGCAGTATTTT. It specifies CASSLGQGADTQYF.

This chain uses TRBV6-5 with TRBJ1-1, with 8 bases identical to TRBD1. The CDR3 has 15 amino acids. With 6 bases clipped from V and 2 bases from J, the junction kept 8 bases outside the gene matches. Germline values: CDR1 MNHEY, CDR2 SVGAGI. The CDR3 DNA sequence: TGTGCCAGCAGCACATCAGGGGGCCCTAACACTGAAGCTTTCTTT. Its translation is CASSTSGGPNTEAFF.

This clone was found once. The CDR3 DNA follows: TGTGCCAGCACCCGACTAGCGGGAGTCCCAGATACGCAGTATTTT. It encodes CASTRLAGVPDTQYF. The rearrangement uses TRBV27 and TRBJ2-3; 12 nucleotides agree with TRBD2. With 7 bases clipped from V and 4 bases from J, the junction kept 6 bases outside the gene matches. Germline CDR1 is MNHEY and CDR2 is SMNVEV (reference sequence). This CDR3 has 15 residues.

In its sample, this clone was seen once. DNA of the CDR3: TGCAGCGTTGGGGTTGGTAGCGGGAGCTACGAGCAGTACTTC. It specifies CSVGVGSGSYEQYF. The chain combines TRBV29-1 with TRBJ2-7, with 9 nucleotides matching TRBD2. The CDR3 has 14 residues. Germline V gives CDR1 SQVTM, CDR2 ANQGSEA. The V gene end was trimmed by 4 bases and the J gene end by 3 bases; junction bases not matched to a gene: 7.

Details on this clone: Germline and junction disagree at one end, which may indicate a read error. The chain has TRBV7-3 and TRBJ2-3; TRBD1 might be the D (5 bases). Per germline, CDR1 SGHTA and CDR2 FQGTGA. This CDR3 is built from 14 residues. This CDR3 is CASGLVGETDTQYF. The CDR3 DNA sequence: TGTGCCAGCGGCTTAGTAGGGGAAACAGATACGCAGTATTTT.

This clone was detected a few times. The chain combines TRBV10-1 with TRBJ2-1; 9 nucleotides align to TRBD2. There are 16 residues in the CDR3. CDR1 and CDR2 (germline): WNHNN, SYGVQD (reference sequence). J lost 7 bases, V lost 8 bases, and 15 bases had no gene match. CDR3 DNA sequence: TGCGCCAGCTCGGGAAGGGTGCTAGCGGGATTTAATGAGCAGTTCTTC. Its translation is CASSGRVLAGFNEQFF.

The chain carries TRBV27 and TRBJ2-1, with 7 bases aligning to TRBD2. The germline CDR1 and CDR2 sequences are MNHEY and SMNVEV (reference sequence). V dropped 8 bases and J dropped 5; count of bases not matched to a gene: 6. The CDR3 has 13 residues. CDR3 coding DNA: TGTGCCAGCGGGTCGGGAGGCAACAATGAGCAGTTCTTC. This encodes CASGSGGNNEQFF.

CDR3 nucleotide sequence: TGTGCCAGCAGATCCTACAGGGCCCACGAGCAGTACTTC. Translating gives CASRSYRAHEQYF. This chain connects TRBV11-2 to TRBJ2-7; TRBD1 is a possible D gene (6 bases). Germline V gene lookup returns CDR1 SGHAT and CDR2 FQNNGV. Trimming removed 6 bases from V and 5 bases from J, with 14 bases in between. The CDR3 consists of 13 residues.

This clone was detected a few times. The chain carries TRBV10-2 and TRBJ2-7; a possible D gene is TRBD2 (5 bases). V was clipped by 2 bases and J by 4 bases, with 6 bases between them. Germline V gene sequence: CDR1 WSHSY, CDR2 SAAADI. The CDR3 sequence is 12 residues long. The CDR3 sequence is CASSEGSYEQYF. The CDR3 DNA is TGCGCCAGCAGTGAGGGGAGTTACGAGCAGTACTTC.

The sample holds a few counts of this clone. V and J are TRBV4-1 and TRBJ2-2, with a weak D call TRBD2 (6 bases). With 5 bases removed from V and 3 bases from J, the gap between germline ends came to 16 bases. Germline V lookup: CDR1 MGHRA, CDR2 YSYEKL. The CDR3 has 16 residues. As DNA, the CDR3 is TGCGCCAGCAGCAGGGGACTGGCGGCTTACACCGGGGAGCTGTTTTTT. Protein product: CASSRGLAAYTGELFF.

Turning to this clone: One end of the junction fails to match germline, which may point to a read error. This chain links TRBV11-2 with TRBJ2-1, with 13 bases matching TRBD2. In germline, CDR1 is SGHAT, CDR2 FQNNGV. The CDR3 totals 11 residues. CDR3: CASSLGLAGVF. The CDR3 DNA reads TGTGCCAGCAGTCTTGGACTAGCGGGAGTCTTC.

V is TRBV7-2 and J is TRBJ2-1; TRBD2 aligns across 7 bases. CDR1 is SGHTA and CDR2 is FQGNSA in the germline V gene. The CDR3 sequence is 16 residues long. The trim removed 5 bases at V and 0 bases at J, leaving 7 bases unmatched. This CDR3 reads CASSPVAGPSYNEQFF. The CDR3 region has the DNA TGTGCCAGCAGCCCGGTAGCGGGCCCCTCCTACAATGAGCAGTTCTTC.

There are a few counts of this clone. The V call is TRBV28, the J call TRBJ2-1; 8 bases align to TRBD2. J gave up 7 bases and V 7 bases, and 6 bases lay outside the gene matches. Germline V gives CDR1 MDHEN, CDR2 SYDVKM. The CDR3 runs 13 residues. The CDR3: CASTSGTRNEQFF. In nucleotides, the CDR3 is TGTGCCAGCACATCCGGGACTAGAAATGAGCAGTTCTTC.

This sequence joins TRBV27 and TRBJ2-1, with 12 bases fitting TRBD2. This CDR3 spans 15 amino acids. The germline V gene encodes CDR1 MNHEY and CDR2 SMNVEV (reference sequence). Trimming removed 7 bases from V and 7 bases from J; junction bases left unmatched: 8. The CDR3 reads CASTALGTSGNEQFF. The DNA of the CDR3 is TGTGCCAGCACCGCCCTGGGGACTAGCGGGAATGAGCAGTTCTTC.

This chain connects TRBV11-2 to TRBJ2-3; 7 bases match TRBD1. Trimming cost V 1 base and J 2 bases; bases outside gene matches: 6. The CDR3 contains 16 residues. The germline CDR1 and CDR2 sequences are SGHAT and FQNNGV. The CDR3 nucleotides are TGTGCCAGCAGCTTAGGGGACAGACTCAACACAGATACGCAGTATTTT. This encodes CASSLGDRLNTDTQYF.

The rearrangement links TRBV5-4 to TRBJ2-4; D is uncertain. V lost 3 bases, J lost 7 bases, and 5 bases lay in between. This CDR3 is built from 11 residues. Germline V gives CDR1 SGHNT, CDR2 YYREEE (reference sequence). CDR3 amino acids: CASSSSNIQYF. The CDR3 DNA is TGTGCCAGCAGCTCCTCGAACATTCAGTACTTC.

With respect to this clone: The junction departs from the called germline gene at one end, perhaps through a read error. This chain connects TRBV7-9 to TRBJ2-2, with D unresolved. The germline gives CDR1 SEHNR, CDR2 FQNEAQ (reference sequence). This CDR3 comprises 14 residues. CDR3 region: CSSSFGADTGELFF. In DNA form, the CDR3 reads TGTTCCAGCAGCTTTGGTGCGGACACCGGGGAGCTGTTTTTT. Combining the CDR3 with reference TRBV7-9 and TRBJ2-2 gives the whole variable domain DTGVSQNPRHKITKRGQNVTFRCDPISEHNRLYWYRQTLGQGPEFLTYFQNEAQLEKSRLLSDRFSAERPKGSFSTLEIQRTEQGDSAMYLCSSSFGADTGELFFGEGSRLTVL.

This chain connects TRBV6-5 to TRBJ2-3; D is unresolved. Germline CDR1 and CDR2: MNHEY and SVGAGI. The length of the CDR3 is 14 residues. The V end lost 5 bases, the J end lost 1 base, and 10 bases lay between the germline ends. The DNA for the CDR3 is TGTGCCAGCAGTCAAACTCAGGGCACAGATACGCAGTATTTT. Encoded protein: CASSQTQGTDTQYF.

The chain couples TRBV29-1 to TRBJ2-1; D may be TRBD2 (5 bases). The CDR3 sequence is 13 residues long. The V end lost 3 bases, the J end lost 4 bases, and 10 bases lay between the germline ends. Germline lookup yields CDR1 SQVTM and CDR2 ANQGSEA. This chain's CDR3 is CSVEGEIYNEQFF. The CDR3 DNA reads TGCAGCGTTGAGGGAGAAATATACAATGAGCAGTTCTTC.

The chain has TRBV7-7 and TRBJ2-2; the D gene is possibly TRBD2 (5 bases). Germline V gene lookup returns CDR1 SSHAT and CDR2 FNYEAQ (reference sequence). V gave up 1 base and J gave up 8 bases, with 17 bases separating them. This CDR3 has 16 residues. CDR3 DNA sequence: TGTGCCAGCAGCTTAGATCGCCCCGGGCTAGCAGGGGAGCTGTTTTTT. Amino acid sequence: CASSLDRPGLAGELFF.

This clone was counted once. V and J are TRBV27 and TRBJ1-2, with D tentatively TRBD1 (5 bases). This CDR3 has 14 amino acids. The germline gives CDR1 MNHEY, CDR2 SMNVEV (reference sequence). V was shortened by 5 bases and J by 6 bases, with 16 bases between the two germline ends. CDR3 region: CASSRYTAGHGYTF. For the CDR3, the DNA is TGTGCCAGCAGTCGCTACACCGCAGGGCATGGCTACACCTTC.

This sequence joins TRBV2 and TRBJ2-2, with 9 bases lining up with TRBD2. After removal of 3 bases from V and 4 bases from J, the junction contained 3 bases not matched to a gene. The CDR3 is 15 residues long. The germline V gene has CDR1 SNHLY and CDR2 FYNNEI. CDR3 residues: CASSEGGRATGELFF. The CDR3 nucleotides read TGTGCCAGCAGTGAGGGCGGGAGGGCCACCGGGGAGCTGTTTTTT. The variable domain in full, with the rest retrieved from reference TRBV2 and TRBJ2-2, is EPEVTQTPSHQVTQMGQEVILRCVPISNHLYFYWYRQILGQKVEFLVSFYNNEISEKSEIFDDQFSVERPDGSNFTLKIRSTKLEDSAMYFCASSEGGRATGELFFGEGSRLTVL.